Listed below are T cell receptor beta chains from one sample, sequenced in a study of tumor-infiltrating lymphocytes in primary liver carcinoma. TCRdb called the multiplex PCR reads again in MiXCR, with one record for every CDR3 protein. The sample yields about 130,000 distinct CDR3 sequences, 64% seen once. The material sequenced was liver tumor tissue from sampling region 3. Receptors originate from a woman aged 55 to 70 with primary liver carcinoma and hepatitis B virus infection. Each CDR3 is given with its conserved first and last residue. D genes are given only for firm matches. The size field is filled for only some rows; it gives once, few, many or a size class.

TRBV28	NA	NA	TRBJ2-7	CASRGNYEQYF	TGTGCCAGCAGGGGAAACTACGAGCAGTACTTC
TRBV11-2	NA	NA	TRBJ1-6	CASSFVMNSYLHF	TGTGCCAGCAGCTTCGTAATGAATTCATACCTCCACTTT
TRBV11-2	NA	NA	TRBJ1-1	CASGLVMAGVTEAFF	TGTGCCAGCGGCTTAGTAATGGCAGGGGTTACTGAAGCTTTCTTT
TRBV6-6	NA	many	TRBJ2-7	CASSSGLIYEQYF	TGTGCCAGCAGTTCCGGACTGATCTACGAGCAGTACTTC
TRBV5-6	NA	NA	TRBJ2-3	CASGLLAPTDTQYF	TGTGCCAGCGGCTTGCTAGCGCCCACAGATACACAGTATTTT
TRBV29-1	NA	many	TRBJ2-7	CSVEVGYEQYF	TGCAGCGTTGAAGTGGGCTACGAGCAGTACTTC
TRBV5-5	NA	NA	TRBJ2-7	CASTLPGPALSYEQYF	TGTGCCAGCACCCTACCAGGTCCAGCGCTCTCCTACGAGCAGTACTTC
TRBV28	NA	many	TRBJ2-1	CASTLWGEQFF	TGTGCCAGCACCCTATGGGGTGAGCAGTTCTTC
TRBV7-3	NA	NA	TRBJ2-6	CASSLGAGVNFLTF	TGTGCCAGCAGCCTGGGAGCTGGGGTCAACTTCCTGACTTTC
TRBV11-2	NA	NA	TRBJ2-2	CASRGHTSTGELFF	TGTGCCAGCCGAGGACATACGAGCACCGGGGAGCTGTTTTTT
TRBV11-2	NA	once	TRBJ2-2	CARSPPQRPTGELFF	TGCGCCAGAAGCCCTCCGCAAAGACCGACCGGGGAGCTGTTTTTT
TRBV5-4	NA	many	TRBJ2-7	CASSPRSPGNEQYF	TGTGCCAGCAGCCCGAGGTCGCCAGGTAACGAGCAGTACTTC
TRBV12-3/TRBV12-4	NA	many	TRBJ1-1	CASSLPVNTEAFF	TGTGCCAGCAGTTTGCCTGTGAACACTGAAGCTTTCTTT
TRBV11-2	NA	NA	TRBJ1-5	CASSVMYGQPQHF	TGTGCCAGCAGCGTTATGTATGGTCAGCCCCAGCATTTT
TRBV5-4	TRBD2	many	TRBJ2-7	CASSRSSGGYEQYF	TGTGCCAGCAGCCGGAGCAGCGGGGGCTACGAGCAGTACTTC
TRBV11-2	NA	NA	TRBJ2-2	CASSLGVNGKLFF	TGTGCCAGCAGCTTAGGGGTTAACGGGAAGCTGTTTTTT
TRBV4-1	TRBD1	NA	TRBJ2-3	CAGSRDLYRGRADTQYF	TGCGCCGGCAGCCGAGATCTCTACAGGGGGCGAGCGGATACGCAGTATTTT
TRBV28	TRBD2	many	TRBJ2-7	CASSPSPGGGFEQYF	TGTGCCAGCAGTCCCTCCCCCGGGGGGGGGTTTGAGCAGTACTTC